This T cell receptor (beta chain) came from a study of cytomegalovirus exposure and HLA in healthy donors. Findings and caveats of the study: Among TCR beta chains, those listed as cytomegalovirus-associated numbered under 200. TRBV6-2, TRBV6-3 and other indistinguishable V segments were excluded.

Trimming took 2 bases from V and 2 from J; bases not matched to a gene: 8. This CDR3 has 17 residues. A word on this clone: No antigen is known for it.

The study ran its PCR with 60 Vbeta and 13 Jbeta primers. Assay used: immunoSEQ multiplex PCR; TCRdb lists only in-frame clones, some missing. The sample records more than 140,000 clones, about 80% being singletons. V is TRBV6-7 and J is TRBJ1-2; the match to TRBD1 covers 10 bases. TRBV6-7 falls under the ORF class, with uncertain function. This sequence originates from a male donor in good health and CMV-seronegative. Sequencing was performed on PBMCs. CDR3 protein: CASSYDAGTGENYGYTF. CDR3 bases: TGTGCCAGCAGTTACGACGCTGGGACAGGGGAGAACTATGGCTACACCTTC.